This TCR beta chain was identified in a study of immune evolution from preneoplasia to lung adenocarcinoma. Germline CDR1 is SQVTM and CDR2 is ANQGSEA. The CDR3 sequence is 10 residues long. Trimming shortened V by 2 bases and J by 12 bases, and 8 bases separated the two germline ends. Assay used: immunoSEQ multiplex PCR; TCRdb lists only in-frame clones, some missing. The profile covers about 900 clones, with about 84% appearing a single time and over 6.5% taken by the ten largest. Study findings and constraints: T cell clonality was higher in KRAS-mutant than EGFR-mutant or wild-type nodules. Normal lung had the highest top T cell clone frequencies. Clonality was highest in normal lung, lower in later-stage lesions apparently.

Comment on this clone: Its matching antigen is unknown.

The V gene is TRBV29-1, the J gene TRBJ2-1; D gene ambiguous. The sequence was obtained from a person aged 55-85 years with lung adenocarcinoma. Sample: FFPE tissue from an adenomatous hyperplasia lung lesion. Regarding subset: atypical adenomatous hyperplasia (AAH), lung preneoplasia. This CDR3 reads CSVETGWQFF. DNA of the CDR3: TGCAGCGTTGAAACCGGGTGGCAGTTCTTC.